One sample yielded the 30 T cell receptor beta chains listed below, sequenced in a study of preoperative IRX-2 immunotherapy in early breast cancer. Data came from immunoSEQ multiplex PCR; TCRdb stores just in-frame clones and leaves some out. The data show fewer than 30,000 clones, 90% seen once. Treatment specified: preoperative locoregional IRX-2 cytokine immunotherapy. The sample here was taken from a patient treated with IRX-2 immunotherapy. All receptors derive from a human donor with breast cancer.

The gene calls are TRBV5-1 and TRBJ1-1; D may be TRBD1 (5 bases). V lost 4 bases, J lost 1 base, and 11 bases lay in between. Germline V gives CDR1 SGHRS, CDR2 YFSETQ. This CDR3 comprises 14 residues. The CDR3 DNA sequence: TGCGCCAGCAGCCCTCAGGGCCAGAACACTGAAGCTTTCTTT. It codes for CASSPQGQNTEAFF.

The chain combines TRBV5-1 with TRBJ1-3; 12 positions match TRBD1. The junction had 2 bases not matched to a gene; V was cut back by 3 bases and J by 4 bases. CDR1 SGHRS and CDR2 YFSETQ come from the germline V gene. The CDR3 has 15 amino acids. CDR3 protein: CASSWDRGPGNTIYF. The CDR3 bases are TGCGCCAGCAGCTGGGACAGGGGGCCCGGAAACACCATATATTTT.

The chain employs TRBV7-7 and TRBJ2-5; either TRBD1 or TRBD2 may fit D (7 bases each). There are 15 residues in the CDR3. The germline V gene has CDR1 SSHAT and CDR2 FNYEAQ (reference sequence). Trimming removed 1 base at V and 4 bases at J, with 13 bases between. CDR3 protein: CASSLGQGGPETQYF. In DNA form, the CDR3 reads TGTGCCAGCAGCTTAGGTCAGGGGGGGCCAGAGACCCAGTACTTC.

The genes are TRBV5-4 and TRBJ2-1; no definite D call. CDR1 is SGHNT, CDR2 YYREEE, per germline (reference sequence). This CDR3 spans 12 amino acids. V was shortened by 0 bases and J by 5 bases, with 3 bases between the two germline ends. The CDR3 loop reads CASSLGDNEQFF. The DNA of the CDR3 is TGTGCCAGCAGCTTGGGTGACAATGAGCAGTTCTTC.

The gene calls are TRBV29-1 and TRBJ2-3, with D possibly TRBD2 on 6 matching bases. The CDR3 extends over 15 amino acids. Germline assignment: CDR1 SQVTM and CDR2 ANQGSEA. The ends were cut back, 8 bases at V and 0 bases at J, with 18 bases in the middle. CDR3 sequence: CSSDPRDSSTDTQYF. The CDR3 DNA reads TGCAGCTCAGATCCCCGGGACTCAAGCACAGATACGCAGTATTTT.

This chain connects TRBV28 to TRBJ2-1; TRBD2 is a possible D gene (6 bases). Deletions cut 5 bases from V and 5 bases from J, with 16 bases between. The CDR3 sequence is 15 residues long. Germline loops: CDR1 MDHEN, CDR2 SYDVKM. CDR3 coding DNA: TGTGCCAGCAGTCACGCGGGGAATACGAACAATGAGCAGTTCTTC. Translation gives CASSHAGNTNNEQFF.

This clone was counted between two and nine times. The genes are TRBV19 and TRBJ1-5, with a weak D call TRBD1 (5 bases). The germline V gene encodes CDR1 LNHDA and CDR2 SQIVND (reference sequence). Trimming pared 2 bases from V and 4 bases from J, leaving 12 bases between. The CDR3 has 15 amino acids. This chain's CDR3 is CASSITAQANQPQHF. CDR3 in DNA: TGTGCCAGTAGTATAACGGCACAGGCGAATCAGCCCCAGCATTTT.

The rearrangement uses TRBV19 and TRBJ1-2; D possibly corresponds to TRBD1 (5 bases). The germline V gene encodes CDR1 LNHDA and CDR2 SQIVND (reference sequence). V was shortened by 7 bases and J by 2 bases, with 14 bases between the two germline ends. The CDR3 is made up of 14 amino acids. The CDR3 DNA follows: TGTGCCAGTACCCTGGGGCAGGGAAACTATGGCTACACCTTC. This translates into CASTLGQGNYGYTF.

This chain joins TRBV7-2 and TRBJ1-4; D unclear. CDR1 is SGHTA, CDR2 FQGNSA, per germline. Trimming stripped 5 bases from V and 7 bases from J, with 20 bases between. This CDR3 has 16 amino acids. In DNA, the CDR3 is TGTGCCAGCAGCATCCGAGACCCCGCGCTAGGTGAAAAACTGTTTTTT. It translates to CASSIRDPALGEKLFF.

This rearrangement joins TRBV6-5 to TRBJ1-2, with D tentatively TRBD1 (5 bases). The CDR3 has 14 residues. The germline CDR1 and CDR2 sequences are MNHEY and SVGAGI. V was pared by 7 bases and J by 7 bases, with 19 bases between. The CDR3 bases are TGTGCCAGCACCCCAGGACAAAGTCGAGTTGGCTACACCTTC. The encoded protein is CASTPGQSRVGYTF.

The CDR3: CAWSWVGGHQETQYF. Here the CDR3 DNA reads TGTGCCTGGAGCTGGGTGGGGGGCCATCAAGAGACCCAGTACTTC. This sequence joins TRBV30 and TRBJ2-5, with D perhaps being TRBD1 or TRBD2 (6 bases each). The CDR3 runs to 15 residues. Germline V lookup: CDR1 GTSNPN, CDR2 SVGIG (reference sequence). The V and J ends lost 3 bases and 2 bases respectively, with 16 bases between them.

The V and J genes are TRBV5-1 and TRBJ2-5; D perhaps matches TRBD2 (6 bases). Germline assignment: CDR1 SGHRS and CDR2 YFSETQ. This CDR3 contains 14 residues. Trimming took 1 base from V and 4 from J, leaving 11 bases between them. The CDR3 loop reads CASSLRAGGETQYF. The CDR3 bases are TGCGCCAGCAGCTTGAGGGCCGGGGGAGAGACCCAGTACTTC. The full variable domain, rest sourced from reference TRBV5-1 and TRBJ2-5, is KAGVTQTPRYLIKTRGQQVTLSCSPISGHRSVSWYQQTPGQGLQFLFEYFSETQRNKGNFPGRFSGRQFSNSRSEMNVSTLELGDSALYLCASSLRAGGETQYFGPGTRLLVL.

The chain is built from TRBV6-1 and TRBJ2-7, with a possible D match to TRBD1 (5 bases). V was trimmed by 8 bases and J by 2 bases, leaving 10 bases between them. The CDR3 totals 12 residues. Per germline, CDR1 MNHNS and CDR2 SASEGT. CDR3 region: CASRDSTYEQYF. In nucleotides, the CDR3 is TGTGCCAGCCGCGACAGTACCTACGAGCAGTACTTC.

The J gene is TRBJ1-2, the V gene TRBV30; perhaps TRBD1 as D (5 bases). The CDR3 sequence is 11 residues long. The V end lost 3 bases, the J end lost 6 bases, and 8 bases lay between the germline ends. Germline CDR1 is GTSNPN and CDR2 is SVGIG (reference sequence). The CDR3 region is CAWRQGHGYTF. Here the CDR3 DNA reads TGTGCCTGGAGGCAGGGACATGGCTACACCTTC.

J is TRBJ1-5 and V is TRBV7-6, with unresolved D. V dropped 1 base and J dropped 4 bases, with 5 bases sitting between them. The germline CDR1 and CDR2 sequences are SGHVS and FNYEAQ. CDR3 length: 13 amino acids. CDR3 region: CASSLGTNQPQHF. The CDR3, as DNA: TGTGCCAGCAGCTTAGGGACTAATCAGCCCCAGCATTTT.

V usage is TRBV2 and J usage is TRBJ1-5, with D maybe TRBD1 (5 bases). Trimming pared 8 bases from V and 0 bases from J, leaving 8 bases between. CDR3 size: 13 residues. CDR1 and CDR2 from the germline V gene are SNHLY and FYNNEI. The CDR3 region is CASRDSSNQPQHF. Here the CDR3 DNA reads TGTGCCAGCCGGGACTCTAGCAATCAGCCCCAGCATTTT. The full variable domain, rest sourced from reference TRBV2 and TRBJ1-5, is EPEVTQTPSHQVTQMGQEVILRCVPISNHLYFYWYRQILGQKVEFLVSFYNNEISEKSEIFDDQFSVERPDGSNFTLKIRSTKLEDSAMYFCASRDSSNQPQHFGDGTRLSIL.

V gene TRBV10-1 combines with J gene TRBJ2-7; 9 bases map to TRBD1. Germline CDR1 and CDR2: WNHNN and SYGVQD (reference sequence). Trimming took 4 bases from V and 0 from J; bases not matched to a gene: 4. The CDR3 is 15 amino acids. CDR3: CASSGGQGGSYEQYF. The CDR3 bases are TGCGCCAGCAGTGGGGGACAGGGCGGCTCCTACGAGCAGTACTTC.

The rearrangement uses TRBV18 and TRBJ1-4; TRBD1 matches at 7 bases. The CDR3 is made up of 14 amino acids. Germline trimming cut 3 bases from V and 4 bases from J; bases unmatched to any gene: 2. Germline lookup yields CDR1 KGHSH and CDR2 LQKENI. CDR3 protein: CASSPQGGNEKLFF. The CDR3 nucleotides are TGTGCCAGCTCACCTCAGGGGGGTAATGAAAAACTGTTTTTT.

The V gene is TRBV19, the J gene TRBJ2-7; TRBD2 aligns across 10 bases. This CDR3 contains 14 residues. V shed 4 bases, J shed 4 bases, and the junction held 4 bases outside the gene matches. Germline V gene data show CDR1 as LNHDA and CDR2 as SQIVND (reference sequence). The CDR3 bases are TGTGCCAGTAGTAAGCGGGAGGGCCGTTACGAGCAGTACTTC. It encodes CASSKREGRYEQYF.

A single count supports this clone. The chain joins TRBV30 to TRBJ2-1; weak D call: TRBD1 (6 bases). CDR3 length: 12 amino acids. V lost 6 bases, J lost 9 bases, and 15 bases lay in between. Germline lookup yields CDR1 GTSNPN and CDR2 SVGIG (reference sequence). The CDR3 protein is CACQLDRFEQFF. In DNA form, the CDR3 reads TGTGCCTGTCAACTCGACAGGTTTGAGCAGTTCTTC.

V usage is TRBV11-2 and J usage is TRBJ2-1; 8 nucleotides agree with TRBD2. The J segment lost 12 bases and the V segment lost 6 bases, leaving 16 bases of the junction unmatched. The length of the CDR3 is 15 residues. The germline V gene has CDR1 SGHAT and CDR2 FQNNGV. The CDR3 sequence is CASRSSFSGEPGQFF. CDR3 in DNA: TGTGCCAGCAGATCCTCGTTTAGCGGGGAACCTGGGCAGTTCTTC. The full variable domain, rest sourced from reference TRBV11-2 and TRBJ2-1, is EAGVAQSPRYKIIEKRQSVAFWCNPISGHATLYWYQQILGQGPKLLIQFQNNGVVDDSQLPKDRFSAERLKGVDSTLKIQPAKLEDSAVYLCASRSSFSGEPGQFFGPGTRLTVL.

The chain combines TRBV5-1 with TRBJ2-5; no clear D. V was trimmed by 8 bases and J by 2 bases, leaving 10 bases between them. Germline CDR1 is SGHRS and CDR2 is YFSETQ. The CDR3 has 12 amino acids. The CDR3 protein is CASTDIQETQYF. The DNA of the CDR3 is TGCGCCAGTACTGACATACAAGAGACCCAGTACTTC.

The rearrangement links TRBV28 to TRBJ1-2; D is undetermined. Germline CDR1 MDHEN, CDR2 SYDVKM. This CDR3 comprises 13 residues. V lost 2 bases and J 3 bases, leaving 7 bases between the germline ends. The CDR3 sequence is CASSLRPDYGYTF. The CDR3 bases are TGTGCCAGCAGTTTAAGACCAGACTATGGCTACACCTTC.

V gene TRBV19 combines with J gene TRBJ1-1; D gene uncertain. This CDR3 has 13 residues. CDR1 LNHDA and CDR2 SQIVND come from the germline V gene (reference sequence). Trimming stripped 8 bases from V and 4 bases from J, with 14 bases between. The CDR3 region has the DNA TGTGCCAGTGGCCGCGCGGCCTCCACTGAAGCTTTCTTT. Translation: CASGRAASTEAFF. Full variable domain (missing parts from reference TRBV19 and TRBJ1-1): DGGITQSPKYLFRKEGQNVTLSCEQNLNHDAMYWYRQDPGQGLRLIYYSQIVNDFQKGDIAEGYSVSREKKESFPLTVTSAQKNPTAFYLCASGRAASTEAFFGQGTRLTVV.

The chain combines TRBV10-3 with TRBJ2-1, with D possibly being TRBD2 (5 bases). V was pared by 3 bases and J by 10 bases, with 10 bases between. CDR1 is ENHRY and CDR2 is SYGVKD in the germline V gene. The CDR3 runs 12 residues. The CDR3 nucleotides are TGTGCCATCAGTGACCTAGCTGACGAGCAGTTCTTC. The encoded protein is CAISDLADEQFF.

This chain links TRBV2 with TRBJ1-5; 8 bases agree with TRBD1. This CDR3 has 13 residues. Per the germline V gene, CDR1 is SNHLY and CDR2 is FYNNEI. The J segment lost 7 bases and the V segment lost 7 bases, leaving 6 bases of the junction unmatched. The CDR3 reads CASNPDRDQPQHF. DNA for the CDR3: TGTGCCAGCAACCCGGACAGGGACCAGCCCCAGCATTTT.

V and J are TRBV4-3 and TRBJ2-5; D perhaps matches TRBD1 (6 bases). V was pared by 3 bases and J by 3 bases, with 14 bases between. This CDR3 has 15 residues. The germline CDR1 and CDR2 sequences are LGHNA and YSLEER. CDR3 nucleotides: TGCGCCAGCAGCCAGGTTTCGGCAGGGGAAGAGACCCAGTACTTC. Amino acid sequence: CASSQVSAGEETQYF.

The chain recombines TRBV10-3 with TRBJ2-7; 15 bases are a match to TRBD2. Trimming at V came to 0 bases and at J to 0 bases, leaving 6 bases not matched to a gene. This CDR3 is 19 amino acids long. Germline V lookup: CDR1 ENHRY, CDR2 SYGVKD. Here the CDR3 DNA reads TGTGCCATCAGTGAGTCGGGACTAGCGGGGGGAAGGAGCTCCTACGAGCAGTACTTC. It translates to CAISESGLAGGRSSYEQYF.

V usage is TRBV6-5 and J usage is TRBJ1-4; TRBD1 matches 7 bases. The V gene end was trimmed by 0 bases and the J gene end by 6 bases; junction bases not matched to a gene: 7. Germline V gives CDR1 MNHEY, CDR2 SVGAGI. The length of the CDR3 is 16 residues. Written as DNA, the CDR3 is TGTGCCAGCAGTTACTCGAGCTCAGGGGGGCATGAAAAACTGTTTTTT. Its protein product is CASSYSSSGGHEKLFF.

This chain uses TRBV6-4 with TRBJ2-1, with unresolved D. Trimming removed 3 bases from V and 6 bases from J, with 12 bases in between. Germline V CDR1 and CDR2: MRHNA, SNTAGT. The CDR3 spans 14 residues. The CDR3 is CASSERLQGNEQFF. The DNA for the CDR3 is TGTGCCAGCAGTGAAAGGCTACAAGGCAATGAGCAGTTCTTC.